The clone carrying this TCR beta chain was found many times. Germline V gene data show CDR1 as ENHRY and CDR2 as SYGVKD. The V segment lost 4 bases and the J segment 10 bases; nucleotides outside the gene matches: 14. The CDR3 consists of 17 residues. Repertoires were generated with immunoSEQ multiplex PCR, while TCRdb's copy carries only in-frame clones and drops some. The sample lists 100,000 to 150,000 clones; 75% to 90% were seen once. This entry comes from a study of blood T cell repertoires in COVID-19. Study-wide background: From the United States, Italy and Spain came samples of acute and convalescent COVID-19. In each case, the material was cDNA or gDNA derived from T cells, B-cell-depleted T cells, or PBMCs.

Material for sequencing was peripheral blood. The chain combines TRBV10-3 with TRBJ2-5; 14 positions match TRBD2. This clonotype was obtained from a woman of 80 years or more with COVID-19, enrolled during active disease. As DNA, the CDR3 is TGTGCCATCAGTGGGGATGGGACTAGCGGGAGCACGGGGGACCAGTACTTC. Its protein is CAISGDGTSGSTGDQYF.